What follows is one T cell receptor (beta chain) and its context. Its antigen is still unknown. The entry originates in a study of blood T cells in healthy people across ages. The CDR3 sequence is 15 residues long. CDR1 SGHAT and CDR2 FQNNGV come from the germline V gene. Trimming left V 5 bases short and J 7 bases short, with 20 bases between. A J-beta primer mix and a sample-barcoded 5' primer were used in a second PCR of roughly 6 to 11 cycles. All samples gave at least 3 million CDR3-containing paired-end reads. MiXCR was run by TCRdb on the 5' RACE reads, yielding one entry per CDR3 protein. The sample lists 1.5 million or so distinct CDR3 sequences; roughly 45% were seen once. General observations from the study: Nothing was known about donor CMV status, and this possibly confounded expanded clonotype changes.

This chain uses TRBV11-2 with TRBJ1-2; maybe TRBD1 (5 bases). The sequence was collected from a woman in her late teens or twenties in good health. Sequenced sample: blood. The CDR3 here is CASSPSRAGLGGYTF. The CDR3, as DNA: TGTGCCAGCAGCCCATCCCGTGCAGGGTTGGGTGGCTACACCTTC.